Below, 5 T cell receptor beta chains from the same sample are listed, as sequenced in a study of blood T cells in healthy people across ages. PCR was performed a second time for about 7 to 11 cycles using a sample-barcoded 5' primer and a J-beta primer mix. TCRdb re-analysed the 5' RACE reads in MiXCR, keeping a single row per CDR3 protein. The data show 700,000 or so distinct CDR3 sequences, with roughly 43% seen just once and approximately 29% held by the top ten. Source material: blood. The source is a man older than 75 in good health.

The chain carries TRBV7-6 and TRBJ2-3; 8 bases agree with TRBD2. Trimming removed 4 bases from V and 5 bases from J; junction bases left unmatched: 11. Germline V lookup: CDR1 SGHVS, CDR2 FNYEAQ. The CDR3 sequence is 16 residues long. The CDR3 is CASSSLDGGEIDTQYF. CDR3 nucleotide sequence: TGTGCCAGCAGCTCTCTTGACGGGGGGGAGATAGATACGCAGTATTTT.

In this sample, this clonotype turned up a few times. The chain couples TRBV20-1 to TRBJ1-6, with D perhaps matching TRBD1 (5 bases). CDR1 and CDR2 from the germline V gene are DFQATT and SNEGSKA (reference sequence). Trimming stripped 3 bases from V and 4 bases from J, with 10 bases between. The CDR3 runs to 14 residues. DNA for the CDR3: TGCAGTGCTAGCCCTCCAGGGTATAATTCACCCCTCCACTTT. This sequence encodes CSASPPGYNSPLHF.

The genes are TRBV6-2 or TRBV6-3 and TRBJ2-3; D might be TRBD1 (6 bases). This CDR3 region has 15 residues. Germline V lookup: CDR1 MNHEY, CDR2 SVGEGT. Trimming left V 6 bases short and J 2 bases short, with 15 bases between. CDR3 DNA sequence: TGTGCCAGCAGCCATCAGGGGCCGATCACAGATACGCAGTATTTT. Its translation: CASSHQGPITDTQYF.

The chain recombines TRBV7-2 with TRBJ1-6; the D gene is possibly TRBD1 (5 bases). V was clipped by 5 bases and J by 6 bases, with 11 bases between them. The V gene's germline CDR1 is SGHTA and CDR2 FQGNSA. The CDR3 length is 14 residues. CDR3 DNA: TGTGCCAGCAGCGGGGCGGGGCCTAATTCACCCCTCCACTTT. This encodes CASSGAGPNSPLHF. The full variable domain, completed using reference TRBV7-2 and TRBJ1-6, is GAGVSQSPSNKVTEKGKDVELRCDPISGHTALYWYRQSLGQGLEFLIYFQGNSAPDKSGLPSDRFSAERTGGSVSTLTIQRTQQEDSAVYLCASSGAGPNSPLHFGNGTRLTVT.

The genes are TRBV7-2 and TRBJ1-5; no firm D call. V lost 0 bases and J 3 bases, leaving 6 bases between the germline ends. This CDR3 is 14 amino acids long. Germline V gene lookup returns CDR1 SGHTA and CDR2 FQGNSA. The CDR3: CASSLAGINQPQHF. The CDR3 nucleotides are TGTGCCAGCAGCTTAGCGGGGATCAATCAGCCCCAGCATTTT.